Given below is one T cell receptor (beta chain) in context. The antigen remains undetermined. After removal of 5 bases from V and 8 bases from J, the junction contained 15 bases not matched to a gene. This CDR3 has 17 residues. This record comes from a study of yellow fever vaccine responses in identical twins. Findings and limits, study-wide: The authors reported partly convergent, partly personalized vaccine responses in identical twins.

MiXCR, applied by TCRdb to the RT-PCR reads, yields one record per CDR3 protein. The table lists some 23,000 distinct CDR3 sequences, 77% of them singletons, with more than 4.5% in the top ten. The clonotype comes from a woman aged 18-30 years who received the yellow fever vaccine. The source was T cells from blood (PBMCs), unsorted or a sorted subset (not recorded which), collected before or after yellow fever vaccination (not recorded which). This chain joins TRBV12-3 or TRBV12-4 and TRBJ2-2; 9 nucleotides agree with TRBD1. Here the CDR3 DNA reads TGTGCCAGCAGTCTCGGACAGGGGTGGACCCCGGGGGGGGAGCTGTTTTTT. This encodes CASSLGQGWTPGGELFF.